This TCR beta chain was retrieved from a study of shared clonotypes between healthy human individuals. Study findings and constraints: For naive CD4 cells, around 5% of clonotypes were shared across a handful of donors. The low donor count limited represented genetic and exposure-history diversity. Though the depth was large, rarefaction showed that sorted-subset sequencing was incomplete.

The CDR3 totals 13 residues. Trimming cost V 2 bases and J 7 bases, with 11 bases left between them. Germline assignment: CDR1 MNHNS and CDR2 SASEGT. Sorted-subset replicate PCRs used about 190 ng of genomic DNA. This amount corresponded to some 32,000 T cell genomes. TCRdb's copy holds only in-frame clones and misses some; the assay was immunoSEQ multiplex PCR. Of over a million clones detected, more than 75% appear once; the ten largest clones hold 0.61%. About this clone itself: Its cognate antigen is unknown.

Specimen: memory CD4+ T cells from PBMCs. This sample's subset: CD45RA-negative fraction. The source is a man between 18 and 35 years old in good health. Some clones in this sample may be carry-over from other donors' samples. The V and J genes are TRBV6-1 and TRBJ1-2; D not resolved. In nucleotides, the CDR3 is TGTGCCAGCAGTGAAAGCGGGGTGGGTGGCTACACCTTC. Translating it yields CASSESGVGGYTF.